In this sample, the clone carrying this T cell receptor beta chain turned up once. Its target is unknown. These data belong to a study of shared clonotypes between healthy human individuals. Findings and caveats of the study: The diversity represented, both genetic and in exposure history, was limited by few donors.

The repertoire was sequenced with immunoSEQ multiplex PCR; TCRdb's copy has only in-frame clones and lacks some. The sample lists over 1.5 million clones, 95% to 99% seen once, with 0.45% in the top ten. V dropped 1 base and J dropped 5 bases, with 17 bases sitting between them. The CDR3 length is 16 residues. CDR1 and CDR2 (germline): SEHNR, FQNEAQ (reference sequence). This sequence was found in a man younger than 45 in good health. The V call is TRBV7-9, the J call TRBJ2-5; D is possibly TRBD2 (5 bases). Sequenced material: naive CD4+ T cells sorted from blood. Indicated subset: CD45RA+ positively selected. For the CDR3, the DNA is TGTGCCAGCAGCTTAGGCCGAGGGAACCCGGAGGAGACCCAGTACTTC. Its protein product is CASSLGRGNPEETQYF.